Reported below is one T cell receptor beta chain. These data originate in a study of blood T cell repertoires in COVID-19. Background on the study: Specimens from acute and convalescent COVID-19 originated in the United States, Italy and Spain. Sources were T cells, B-cell-depleted T cells, or PBMCs; the material itself was cDNA or gDNA.

Germline CDR1 reads LNHDA; CDR2 reads SQIVND (reference sequence). The V and J ends lost 4 bases and 3 bases, in that order; junction bases with no gene match: 6. CDR3 length: 15 residues. Sequencing used immunoSEQ multiplex PCR; TCRdb keeps in-frame clones, though not all of them. The sample lists 300,000 to 350,000 clones, 87% seen once, with roughly 6% in the top ten. Patients of the Seattle cohort, enrolled during active infection, were followed longitudinally. The sequence was collected from a woman aged 50 to 60 with COVID-19, enrolled during active disease. The chain joins TRBV19 to TRBJ2-1; 7 bases fit TRBD1. The sequenced material came from peripheral blood. CDR3 nucleotides: TGTGCCAGTAGTAGTCTAGGGGGCCGCTACAATGAGCAGTTCTTC. Translation: CASSSLGGRYNEQFF. The full variable domain, in which reference TRBV19 and TRBJ2-1 provide the parts outside the CDR3, is DGGITQSPKYLFRKEGQNVTLSCEQNLNHDAMYWYRQDPGQGLRLIYYSQIVNDFQKGDIAEGYSVSREKKESFPLTVTSAQKNPTAFYLCASSSLGGRYNEQFFGPGTRLTVL.